The sequence of this T cell receptor beta chain was determined in a study of radiotherapy plus CTLA-4 blockade in lung cancer. On the study more broadly: Objective responses emerged in 18% of patients, and 30% to 40% attained disease control.

This clone turned up a few times. Profiling relied on immunoSEQ multiplex PCR, and the TCRdb table lists in-frame clones only, not all of them. This table holds about 97,000 clones, 65% to 75% found once. This receptor was identified in a human donor with non-small cell lung cancer who had a partial response to radiotherapy plus ipilimumab. Some clones in this sample may be carry-over from other donors' samples. The source material was peripheral blood, sampled from a patient treated with radiotherapy plus ipilimumab.

The DNA of the CDR3 is TGTGCCAGCAGCGGAGACTTGTACCAAGAGACCCAGTACTTC. Amino acids: CASSGDLYQETQYF. The chain recombines TRBV9 with TRBJ2-5; no firm D call. The CDR3 is 14 amino acids. V was shortened by 3 bases and J by 0 bases, with 9 bases between the two germline ends. The germline gives CDR1 SGDLS, CDR2 YYNGEE.